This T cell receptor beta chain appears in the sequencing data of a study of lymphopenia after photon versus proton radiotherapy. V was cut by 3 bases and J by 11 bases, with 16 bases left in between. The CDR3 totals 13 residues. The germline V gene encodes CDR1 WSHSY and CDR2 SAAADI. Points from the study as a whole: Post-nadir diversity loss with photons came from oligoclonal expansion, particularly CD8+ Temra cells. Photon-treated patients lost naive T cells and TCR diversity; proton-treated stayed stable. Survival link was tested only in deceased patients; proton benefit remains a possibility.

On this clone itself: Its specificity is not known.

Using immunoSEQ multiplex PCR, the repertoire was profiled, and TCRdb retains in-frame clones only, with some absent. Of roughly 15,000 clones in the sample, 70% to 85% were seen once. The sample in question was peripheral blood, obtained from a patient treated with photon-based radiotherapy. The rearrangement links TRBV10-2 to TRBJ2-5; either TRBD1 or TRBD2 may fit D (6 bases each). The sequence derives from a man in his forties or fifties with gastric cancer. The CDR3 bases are TGCGCCAGCAGTGACGGGGAGGACAGAAGGCAGTACTTC. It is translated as CASSDGEDRRQYF.